Reported below is one T cell receptor beta chain. It has no known antigen specificity. Base qualities are not at hand, and no much larger clone is one base apart. The cohort consisted of hundreds of healthy bone marrow donors. All cohort members were sampled while nominally healthy, although unrecorded immune exposures were likely present. The donor was CMV seronegative and belonged to the group of more than 300 seronegative cohort members. Every donor gave a peripheral blood sample, and the peripheral blood mononuclear cells from that sample were used for TCR beta sequencing. Genomic DNA was extracted from the blood cell samples with the Qiagen DNeasy Blood Extraction Kit. This sample stems from a study of cytomegalovirus exposure and HLA in healthy donors (TCRdb year 2017). The study in broad terms: In an earlier analysis of under 600 of the donors, 250 to 350 Gb of sequence data and about 110 million unique TCR beta sequences from about 179 million T cells were reported. Along with the approximately 700-subject first cohort, a separate validation cohort of approximately 110 different subjects was used. An earlier analysis of several hundred of the donors used high-throughput TCR beta sequencing to judge whether each TCR beta V gene segment behaved as functional or pseudogenic. HLA typing covered class I and class II loci at four-digit resolution. Donor age, sex, ethnicity and CMV serostatus were collected together with the repertoire data. Among almost 400 genotyped donors of the cohort, an average of around 240,000 unique TCR beta nucleotide sequences were sequenced per donor, 15% to 20% of them non-productive. A later analysis re-analyzed previously published TCR beta repertoires from about 600 donors and added high-resolution HLA genotyping to study TCR occurrence patterns. Because of strong linkage in the cohort, roughly five DR-DQ haplotypes were treated as single units for association and clustering. Of the 300 to 500 genotyped donors, 75% to 85% were placed in the genetic ancestry cluster associated with self-reported Caucasian donors. To predict cytomegalovirus infection status, the study brought together high-throughput TCR immunosequencing, statistical association of individual TCRs with disease status, and machine learning. Every repertoire in the discovery cohort had been generated on one and the same sequencing platform. A later genetic analysis used genome-wide SNP genotypes for 398 of the 666 donors, treating that subset as a discovery cohort. Rather than using new phenotypic data, the later analysis identified candidate immune exposures from TCR beta sequences and from how often those sequences occurred across donors. The study aimed to test whether cataloging public T cell receptors could reveal signatures of past pathogen exposure. Typing coverage differed by locus: A, B, C, DRB1 and DQB1 were typed in about 620-630 donors, DQA1 in 522, DPA1 in 600 to 610, and DPB1 in 450 to 480. The study used immunosequencing to profile the T cell repertoires of 600 to 850 subjects and linked those repertoires to cytomegalovirus serostatus. Approximately 300 gigabases of sequencing data and approximately 91 million unique TCR sequences made up an early release that covered 500 to 650 HLA-typed donors.

What the research found in general, with its limitations: The sequencing pipeline was judged likely to have produced a cluster of highly shared sequence variants as a technical artifact. Correlated functional status among segregating V segments might reflect linkage disequilibrium, but an unknown experimental factor could not be ruled out. A later analysis found that most CMV-associated TCR beta chains appeared HLA-restricted, with HLA associations seemingly driven largely by CMV exposure. Some IMGT-functional V segments, including TRBV6-2 and TRBV6-3, could not be told apart with the 87-base-pair reads, so those segments were excluded. An association between a missense DCLRE1C variant and V-gene and J-gene trimming of TCR beta chains was found in a later genetic analysis and replicated in an independent cohort. In the study, some 160 TCR beta chains were listed as associated with cytomegalovirus. Most TCR sequences were observed very rarely across donors, whereas some public TCRs were present in many individuals. In a later analysis, HLA-associated TCR beta chains were found to be more clonally expanded and to have lower generation probabilities than equally common non-associated chains. According to a later analysis, TCR association rates differed among HLA loci, with DRB1 alleles showing the most associated TCRs and HLA-C alleles showing the fewest. For the cohort, immune exposure information was limited to CMV serostatus. Because counts were too low, about 15 rarely observed V segments, including chromosome 9 orphons, were left out of the earlier analysis of several hundred of the donors. According to a later analysis, parvovirus B19, influenza, CMV and Epstein-Barr virus appeared linked to several top co-occurrence clusters. In a later genetic analysis, fewer N-insertions in productive TCRs were reported among donors in an Asian-associated ancestry cluster than the 666-donor mean. When HLA alleles, especially DR and DQ, strongly co-occurred, attributing TCR associations to individual alleles was difficult. Presence/absence analyses assumed roughly uniform sequencing depth across donors, an assumption that may not hold. Broadly in line with IMGT annotations, most TCR beta V segments showed up in productive rearrangements about 87% or about 30% of the time in an earlier analysis of around 600 of the donors. In this cohort, only TCR beta chains were sequenced, and detectable features were limited by the absence of alpha or paired-chain data. A few of the identified cytomegalovirus-associated TCR beta chains were confirmed in vitro to be specific for cytomegalovirus antigens. It was suggested by the authors that the approach could potentially be generalized to other disease states and immunological phenotypes. Because some donors lacked HLA typing at each locus, the association tests relied only on the typed subset. The classifier was reported to diagnose cytomegalovirus status with high specificity and sensitivity in both the original cohort and the validation cohort. A further reported finding was that TCR beta sequences accurately predicted the HLA-A and HLA-B alleles for most subjects in the first cohort. At a false discovery rate of 0.05, a later analysis linked fewer than 20,000 TCR beta sequences to specific HLA alleles.

Via the germline V gene, CDR1 is MNHEY and CDR2 SVGAGI. Inclusive of the bounding cysteine and phenylalanine, the CDR3 is 15 residues long. Only the CDR3 portion is preserved as DNA: 45 bases, with reading frame beginning at the first base. V lost 6 bases and J lost 8 bases, and the count of bases not matched to a germline gene is 10. Library preparation used the immunoSEQ multiplex PCR assay. For the multiplex PCR, a mixture combining 60 forward primers for TCR Vbeta segments and 13 reverse primers for TCR Jbeta segments was used. The CDR3 region of rearranged TCR beta genes was amplified from genomic DNA with a multiplex PCR assay. Amplified TCR beta libraries were sequenced as 87-base-pair reads on the Illumina HiSeq System. As for the original processing: In a later analysis, approximately 74 million unique TCR beta chains were counted across the 500 to 850 repertoires, and about 9.9 million of these chains were shared by at least two donors. To remove PCR and sequencing errors, raw reads were error-corrected and collapsed into unique sequences using a nearest-neighbor algorithm that merged closely related sequences. To assign V, D and J gene segments, CDR3 sequences were aligned to IMGT reference sequences. For a sequence to be retained, at least a six-nucleotide match to both a V gene segment and a J gene segment was required. A rearrangement counted as productive if the CDR3 had no stop codons and remained in frame with V and J, and every other rearrangement counted as non-productive. Following IMGT convention, CDR3 was defined as the stretch from the second conserved V-encoded cysteine to the conserved J-encoded phenylalanine. The earlier analysis of approximately 590 of the donors excluded any sequence lacking an unambiguous match to a single V gene segment. An earlier analysis of almost 600 of the donors classified V segments as functional when productive rearrangements were above 56.7% and as segregating when the standard deviation between donors was above 5%. To diagnose cytomegalovirus status from the catalog of TCR beta chain sequences, a statistical classification framework was built. V and J gene assignment, in a later analysis, came from comparing TCR nucleotide sequences with IMGT/GENE-DB human TR gene sequences. The TCRdist pipeline was used in a later analysis to assign CDR3 sequences and most-parsimonious VDJ recombination scenarios. A later analysis defined each TCR beta chain by its CDR3 amino acid sequence plus V-gene family, and excluded reads lacking a unique V-gene family. To address suspected cross-contamination and a sequencing artifact, a later analysis removed a few hundred highly shared, low-generation-probability nucleotide sequences. For each public chain, a later analysis derived a clonal expansion index from normalized ranks of inferred template counts within each repertoire. A later analysis computed generation probabilities with a VDJ recombination model fitted to out-of-frame rearrangements, and checked the results against IGoR. In a later analysis, TCR-TCR, TCR-HLA and TCR-CMV co-occurrence was scored with hypergeometric tests, and a repertoire-size bias correction was applied to TCR pairs. In a later analysis, false discovery rates were estimated by permuting HLA or CMV assignments 20 times. In a later analysis, co-occurring TCRs were grouped using DBSCAN, and TCRdist sequence similarity was added for clustering within HLA-allele-positive subsets. Co-occurrence clustering excluded repertoires with fewer than 30,000 or more than 120,000 public chains, plus five with anomalous nucleotide sharing. This is the immuneACCESS table as TCRdb keeps it, with only in-frame sequences that have V and J called. A part of the clones is gone; compared with another copy, unresolved V genes explain less than half, and the rest is unexplained. V and J calls and clone size are copied from that table; D and trimming were computed from the DNA. In all, the sample holds roughly 170,000 clones, and approximately 72% of those were seen once. The ten largest clones add up to around 2.4% of the sample.

The chain is assembled from TRBV6-5 and TRBJ2-4; TRBD2 matches 10 bases in the middle. The TCR originated in a female donor in good health and CMV-seronegative. The sample was PBMCs. The CDR3 sequence is CASRDSGGAKDIQYF. The DNA sequence follows: TGTGCCAGCAGGGACAGCGGGGGGGCTAAGGACATTCAGTACTTC.